This entry features one TCR beta chain sequence. Its antigen is currently unknown. This sample is drawn from a study of cytomegalovirus exposure and HLA in healthy donors. Study background: Falling in the Caucasian-associated ancestry cluster were about 82% of approximately 400 genotyped donors.

Study observations and caveats: Per a later analysis, HLA-associated TCR beta chains showed more clonal expansion than other, equally common TCR beta chains.

In the PCR, 60 Vbeta and 13 Jbeta primers were used. Here immunoSEQ multiplex PCR was the method, and the copy in TCRdb shows in-frame clones only, minus some. The sample holds around 150,000 clones; just under 80% are singletons and the top ten take 4% to 5.5%. The receptor's source is a man aged 30-40 years in good health. Sequenced material: PBMCs.

The CDR3 loop is CASSLGGTARSYEQYF. The DNA for the CDR3 is TGTGCCAGCAGCTTAGGGGGGACAGCGCGCTCCTACGAGCAGTACTTC. The chain is built from TRBV7-2 and TRBJ2-7, with 7 bases that match TRBD1. Germline V gene data show CDR1 as SGHTA and CDR2 as FQGNSA. With 1 base clipped from V and 0 bases from J, the junction kept 6 bases outside the gene matches. This CDR3 spans 16 amino acids.